The sequence of this T cell receptor (beta chain) was determined in a study of blood T cell repertoires in COVID-19 (dated by TCRdb to 2018 to 2021). Study-level background: Samples covering the acute and convalescent phases of COVID-19 were provided by collaborators in the United States, Italy and Spain. The prospective study material was composed of cDNA or gDNA derived from T cells, B-cell-depleted T cells, or PBMCs. The dataset comprised deeply sampled blood TCRbeta repertoires from subjects exposed to, actively infected with, or recovered from COVID-19. The repertoires were released in a freely available public database intended as a resource for research on the immune response to SARS-CoV-2. The samples were drawn from two sources: the first 160 participants of the ongoing ImmuneRACE study, and 1,254 subjects contributed by 6 global collaborators. The sample metadata nearly always contained a de-identified subject ID, COVID-19 status, age in years and sex. Where available, HLA class I and class II types were taken from metadata supplied by the sample provider and were not determined by assay-based typing. Beyond this particular receptor, the publication reports: The quantity of clinical and demographic metadata differed by source and by participant and was supplied without curation.

Each collaborating institution followed its own protocols to collect whole blood in K2EDTA tubes. For TCRbeta analysis, collaborators shipped samples as frozen whole blood, isolated PBMCs, or DNA extracted from either of those sample types. TCRbeta CDR3 regions were amplified from genomic DNA by means of the immunoSEQ Assay, a bias-controlled multiplex PCR. Under the source paper's analysis protocol: The number of nucleated cells in each sample was estimated by amplification of reference gene primers within the assay. Sequence reads were collapsed and filtered to measure the absolute abundance of every unique TCRbeta CDR3 rearrangement. For each sample, productive Simpson clonality was calculated as the square root of Simpson's diversity index across productive rearrangements. In TCRdb, the immuneACCESS table is reduced to in-frame sequences with V and J assigned. These tables do not hold every clone; where another copy was compared, an unresolved V gene accounts for under half, and the others remain unexplained. V, J and clone size derive from that table, while D and trimming were established from the DNA sequence. The sample table holds 95,000 or so clones, of which 81% were seen once. Around a quarter of the sample is taken by the ten largest.

Notes on this clone: The target of this receptor is not known. Base quality data are lacking; no much larger clone is found one base away.

Sequences SGHAT (CDR1) and FQDESV (CDR2) are obtained from the germline V gene (reference sequence). Including the terminal cysteine and phenylalanine, the CDR3 comprises 13 residues. Left in the record is the CDR3 DNA by itself, 39 bases read in frame from the first base. V is clipped by 2 bases and J by 3 bases, and the sequence between their germline boundaries is 2 bases long. The origin of this receptor is an elderly man with active or convalescent COVID-19. Sequenced: peripheral blood. The sequence is built from TRBV11-1 and TRBJ1-6, with the D gene too uncertain to name. The CDR3 corresponds to CASSLRYNSPLHF. The DNA sequence follows: TGTGCCAGCAGCTTACGCTATAATTCACCCCTCCACTTT.